This T cell receptor (beta chain) was captured in a study of blood T cell repertoires in COVID-19. On the study more broadly: Samples taken during acute and convalescent COVID-19 were collected in the United States, Italy and Spain. In each case, the material was cDNA or gDNA derived from T cells, B-cell-depleted T cells, or PBMCs.

Germline V gene sequence: CDR1 MNHEY, CDR2 SVGAGI. The CDR3 contains 13 residues. The junction had 10 bases not matched to a gene; V was cut back by 2 bases and J by 13 bases. The Seattle patients joined while their infection was active and were tracked longitudinally afterward. Sequencing used immunoSEQ multiplex PCR; TCRdb keeps in-frame clones, though not all of them. The repertoire holds approximately 170,000 clones, with 70% to 90% as singletons. The sequenced sample consisted of peripheral blood. The V gene is TRBV6-5, the J gene TRBJ1-1; 7 bases are shared with TRBD1. This TCR was sampled from a man older than 75 with COVID-19, enrolled during active disease. CDR3 loop: CASSYDRATMGFF. Here the CDR3 DNA reads TGTGCCAGCAGTTACGACAGGGCGACCATGGGTTTCTTT.